The 8 T cell receptor beta chains below were found in one sample sequenced in a study of cytomegalovirus exposure and HLA in healthy donors. The method was immunoSEQ multiplex PCR; TCRdb's version includes in-frame clones alone and lacks a portion of them. The sample lists around 150,000 clones, roughly 86% occurring once. What was sequenced was PBMCs. The receptors come from a woman aged 18-29 years in good health and CMV-seropositive.

This rearrangement joins TRBV19 to TRBJ1-3, with D unclear. V was cut by 5 bases and J by 0 bases, with 8 bases left in between. The CDR3 spans 14 residues. Germline CDR1 is LNHDA and CDR2 is SQIVND (reference sequence). In DNA form, the CDR3 reads TGTGCCAGTAGTGTACCCAGCTCTGGAAACACCATATATTTT. It codes for CASSVPSSGNTIYF. Using reference TRBV19 and TRBJ1-3 for the parts outside the CDR3, the full variable domain is DGGITQSPKYLFRKEGQNVTLSCEQNLNHDAMYWYRQDPGQGLRLIYYSQIVNDFQKGDIAEGYSVSREKKESFPLTVTSAQKNPTAFYLCASSVPSSGNTIYFGEGSWLTVV.

The chain joins TRBV2 to TRBJ2-3; 9 bases align to TRBD2. Trimming at V came to 9 bases and at J to 2 bases, leaving 3 bases not matched to a gene. The CDR3 consists of 13 residues. CDR1 and CDR2 (germline): SNHLY, FYNNEI. The CDR3 is CARRTSATDTQYF. The CDR3 coding sequence is TGTGCCAGGAGGACTAGCGCCACAGATACGCAGTATTTT.

The J gene is TRBJ1-5, the V gene TRBV19, with D tentatively TRBD1 (6 bases). V lost 3 bases and J lost 5, with 11 bases in between. The CDR3 is 14 amino acids. Germline CDR1 reads LNHDA; CDR2 reads SQIVND (reference sequence). The CDR3 nucleotides read TGTGCCAGTAGTATGCAGGGGCTCGATCAGCCCCAGCATTTT. It translates to CASSMQGLDQPQHF.

A remark on this clone: The sample has other DNA sequences that encode this CDR3 too. The chain couples TRBV27 to TRBJ2-1, with 10 bases fitting TRBD2. Germline V lookup: CDR1 MNHEY, CDR2 SMNVEV (reference sequence). There are 15 residues in the CDR3. V lost 5 bases to trimming and J lost 7 bases; unmatched junction nucleotides: 8. CDR3 bases: TGTGCCAGCAGTACTCTAGCGGGAGTGTTTAATGAGCAGTTCTTC. Translation: CASSTLAGVFNEQFF.

The V and J genes are TRBV5-1 and TRBJ2-5, with a tentative D call TRBD1 (6 bases). The CDR3 runs 15 residues. Germline V CDR1 and CDR2: SGHRS, YFSETQ. V lost 5 bases, J lost 5 bases, and 19 bases lay in between. In DNA form, the CDR3 reads TGCGCCAGCAGGTCTACCACAGGGTTCCAGGAGACCCAGTACTTC. Encoded protein: CASRSTTGFQETQYF.

In this sample, this clone turned up a few times. This rearrangement joins TRBV4-3 to TRBJ1-5; D perhaps matches TRBD1 (5 bases). The CDR3 is made up of 14 amino acids. CDR1 is LGHNA, CDR2 YSLEER, per germline. The V end was cut by 1 base, the J end by 7 bases, with 11 bases between. The CDR3 DNA follows: TGCGCCAGCAGCCAAGGGGGAGGGGCGCAGCCCCAGCATTTT. It yields the protein CASSQGGGAQPQHF.

This sequence joins TRBV7-9 and TRBJ1-5; no reliable D call. From germline, CDR1 is SEHNR and CDR2 FQNEAQ (reference sequence). With 4 bases removed from V and 1 base from J, the gap between germline ends came to 11 bases. This CDR3 region has 15 residues. The CDR3 sequence is CASSSSPGSNQPQHF. Written as DNA, the CDR3 is TGTGCCAGCAGCTCCAGTCCGGGGAGCAATCAGCCCCAGCATTTT.

The rearrangement uses TRBV2 and TRBJ1-5; D is uncertain. V lost 4 bases and J 4 bases, leaving 29 bases between the germline ends. CDR3 size: 20 residues. Germline CDR1 reads SNHLY; CDR2 reads FYNNEI. In DNA, the CDR3 is TGTGCCAGCAGTGTTCAACGGAACCCATTACTACCCGATCAAAATCAGCCCCAGCATTTT. It is translated as CASSVQRNPLLPDQNQPQHF.